This T cell receptor beta chain was retrieved from a study of technical replicates of blood from four donors. Clones were read by immunoSEQ multiplex PCR, and TCRdb kept only the in-frame ones, dropping some. The sample lists about 95,000 clones, 85% to 95% occurring once. The CDR3 spans 14 residues. V was cut by 0 bases and J by 2 bases, with 9 bases left in between. CDR1 is SGDLS, CDR2 YYNGEE, per germline. The genes are TRBV9 and TRBJ2-7; no firm D call. The receptor comes from a human donor in good health. The specimen was T cells isolated from PBMCs. CDR3 protein: CASSVGDTPYEQYF. Written as DNA, the CDR3 is TGTGCCAGCAGCGTAGGAGACACCCCCTACGAGCAGTACTTC. Full variable domain (remainder filled in from reference TRBV9 and TRBJ2-7): DSGVTQTPKHLITATGQRVTLRCSPRSGDLSVYWYQQSLDQGLQFLIQYYNGEERAKGNILERFSAQQFPDLHSELNLSSLELGDSALYFCASSVGDTPYEQYFGPGTRLTVT.